Shown below are 29 T cell receptor beta chains from a single sample sequenced in a study of T-cell reconstitution after alpha-beta-depleted transplantation in children (dated by TCRdb to the mid-2010s). Per the publication, the treatment or condition label means: allogeneic hematopoietic cell transplantation with graft depleted of TCRalphabeta T cells and CD19 B cells. The library came from PCR. The instrument was an Illumina HiSeq 2500. To normalize quantification of the TCRbeta repertoire, the TCR libraries were built with molecular barcoding that relied on unique molecular identifiers. TCRdb redid the processing of the public reads, applying fastp at Q25 and MiXCR, and retained in-frame beta chains. Each entry merges the rows of one CDR3 protein and shows their most common DNA and genes. This sample has about 540,000 distinct CDR3 sequences in its table, and 25% to 30% of those were observed once. The ten largest clonotypes hold 30% to 40% of the sample.

This specimen was PBMCs, taken before TCRalphabeta/CD19-depleted stem cell transplant. These receptors came from a boy younger than two with Wiskott-Aldrich syndrome, due to receive a stem cell transplant.

In its sample, this clonotype was seen a few times. The chain employs TRBV29-1 and TRBJ2-1; 10 bases align to TRBD1. CDR3 length: 14 amino acids. Germline V gives CDR1 SQVTM, CDR2 ANQGSEA. V shed 4 bases and J 6 bases; nucleotides not matched to a gene: 6. The CDR3 bases are TGCAGCGTTGCCGGGACAGGGGTTTCCAATGAGCAGTTCTTC. Its protein is CSVAGTGVSNEQFF.

This clonotype showed up just a few times. The CDR3 region is CASSLTGGKNTGELFF. The CDR3 DNA reads as TGCGCCAGCAGCCTGACAGGTGGAAAAAACACCGGGGAGCTGTTTTTT. V is TRBV5-1 and J is TRBJ2-2; the D gene is possibly TRBD1 (6 bases). The CDR3 is 16 amino acids. The ends were cut back, 4 bases at V and 2 bases at J, with 15 bases in the middle. Germline CDR1 reads SGHRS; CDR2 reads YFSETQ.

This clonotype was recorded only once. The chain couples TRBV28 to TRBJ2-1; a possible D gene is TRBD2 (6 bases). This CDR3 is built from 16 residues. The germline CDR1 and CDR2 sequences are MDHEN and SYDVKM. Trimming stripped 4 bases from V and 0 bases from J, with 13 bases between. In nucleotides, the CDR3 is TGTGCCAGCAGTTCCTTCCTAGCGAGCTCCTACAATGAGCAGTTCTTC. This translates into CASSSFLASSYNEQFF. Looking up the rest from reference TRBV28 and TRBJ2-1 gives the full variable domain: DVKVTQSSRYLVKRTGEKVFLECVQDMDHENMFWYRQDPGLGLRLIYFSYDVKMKEKGDIPEGYSVSREKKERFSLILESASTNQTSMYLCASSSFLASSYNEQFFGPGTRLTVL.

This clonotype has more than one count but fewer than ten. The genes are TRBV12-3 or TRBV12-4 and TRBJ2-1; 10 bases map to TRBD2. CDR3 size: 18 residues. V was clipped by 1 base and J by 1 base; unmatched bases: 7. CDR3 region: CASSLGLAGVLSYNEQFF. CDR3 bases: TGTGCCAGCAGTTTAGGCCTAGCGGGAGTTTTATCCTACAATGAGCAGTTCTTC.

The chain joins TRBV7-2 to TRBJ2-3, with a weak D call TRBD2 (5 bases). Germline CDR1 SGHTA, CDR2 FQGNSA. The V and J ends lost 4 bases and 0 bases respectively, with 11 bases between them. This CDR3 comprises 15 residues. CDR3 coding DNA: TGTGCCAGCAGCTCGAGGACTTCTAGCACAGATACGCAGTATTTT. This codes for CASSSRTSSTDTQYF.

The CDR3 loop is CASSPKIAVQSSYNEQFF. The CDR3 DNA reads as TGCGCCAGCAGCCCTAAGATAGCGGTCCAGAGCTCCTACAATGAGCAGTTCTTC. The chain has TRBV5-1 and TRBJ2-1; D perhaps matches TRBD2 (6 bases). The CDR3 has 18 amino acids. Deletions cut 4 bases from V and 0 bases from J, with 20 bases between. Germline-derived CDR1 and CDR2 are SGHRS and YFSETQ.

This clonotype has more than one count but fewer than ten. Written as DNA, the CDR3 is TGCGCCAGCAGCCAAGGTCGGGGGTTAGAGACCCAGTACTTC. Translated: CASSQGRGLETQYF. The chain uses TRBV4-1 and TRBJ2-5; D is perhaps TRBD2 (6 bases). CDR3 length equals 14 residues. Deletions cut 1 base from V and 4 bases from J, with 10 bases between. Germline V CDR1 and CDR2: MGHRA, YSYEKL.

CDR3 DNA: TGTGCCAGCGGATTAGGGGGCTGGAGCACAGATACGCAGTATTTT. This codes for CASGLGGWSTDTQYF. This chain uses TRBV7-6 with TRBJ2-3; TRBD1 agrees at 7 bases. Germline V gives CDR1 SGHVS, CDR2 FNYEAQ. This CDR3 contains 15 residues. V was clipped by 8 bases and J by 0 bases; unmatched bases: 8.

There are a few counts of this clonotype. The chain has TRBV5-1 and TRBJ1-3; 7 bases match TRBD1. The V gene's germline CDR1 is SGHRS and CDR2 YFSETQ. Trimming took 3 bases from V and 0 from J; bases not matched to a gene: 3. The CDR3 is made up of 15 amino acids. The CDR3 loop reads CASSSGQNSGNTIYF. For the CDR3, the DNA is TGCGCCAGCAGCTCGGGACAGAACTCTGGAAACACCATATATTTT. The whole variable domain, remainder taken from reference TRBV5-1 and TRBJ1-3, is KAGVTQTPRYLIKTRGQQVTLSCSPISGHRSVSWYQQTPGQGLQFLFEYFSETQRNKGNFPGRFSGRQFSNSRSEMNVSTLELGDSALYLCASSSGQNSGNTIYFGEGSWLTVV.

This clonotype was picked up a small number of times. The chain is built from TRBV5-1 and TRBJ1-2; D uncertain. From germline, CDR1 is SGHRS and CDR2 YFSETQ. This CDR3 contains 15 residues. V was clipped by 0 bases and J by 4 bases, with 13 bases between them. The CDR3 reads CASSLEPLIGYGYTF. For the CDR3, the DNA is TGCGCCAGCAGCTTGGAACCACTAATTGGCTATGGCTACACCTTC.

The sample holds a few counts of this clonotype. The chain recombines TRBV14 with TRBJ2-3, with 7 nucleotides matching TRBD1. With V trimmed by 4 bases and J by 5 bases, 6 bases remained unmatched. This CDR3 region has 14 residues. Germline-derived CDR1 and CDR2 are SGHDN and FVKESK. This CDR3 is CASSRQGRGDTQYF. The CDR3 nucleotides read TGTGCCAGCAGCCGACAGGGACGCGGAGATACGCAGTATTTT.

This sequence joins TRBV5-1 and TRBJ1-1; TRBD1 is a possible D gene (6 bases). V was shortened by 2 bases and J by 7 bases, with 9 bases between the two germline ends. From germline, CDR1 is SGHRS and CDR2 YFSETQ. The CDR3 extends over 12 amino acids. The CDR3, as DNA: TGCGCCAGCAGCTTCACAGGGATTGAAGCTTTCTTT. Residues: CASSFTGIEAFF.

This clonotype was seen more than once but under ten times. V gene TRBV20-1 combines with J gene TRBJ1-1, with no clear D. The CDR3 is 15 residues long. Germline V gene data show CDR1 as DFQATT and CDR2 as SNEGSKA (reference sequence). V lost 3 bases and J lost 1, with 15 bases in between. The CDR3 nucleotides are TGCAGTGCTAGCCCTTTTTGGTACGGGAACACTGAAGCTTTCTTT. Protein: CSASPFWYGNTEAFF.

This clonotype was seen repeatedly, ten times or more. For the CDR3, the DNA is TGTGCCAGCAGTTTACAGGGGACAACAGATACGCAGTATTTT. Protein: CASSLQGTTDTQYF. J is TRBJ2-3 and V is TRBV28; a possible D gene is TRBD1 (6 bases). CDR1 is MDHEN and CDR2 is SYDVKM in the germline V gene. V was clipped by 2 bases and J by 3 bases, with 9 bases between them. The CDR3 is made up of 14 amino acids. Supplemented by reference TRBV28 and TRBJ2-3, the full variable domain reads DVKVTQSSRYLVKRTGEKVFLECVQDMDHENMFWYRQDPGLGLRLIYFSYDVKMKEKGDIPEGYSVSREKKERFSLILESASTNQTSMYLCASSLQGTTDTQYFGPGTRLTVL.

This clonotype has a handful of counts. The genes are TRBV5-6 and TRBJ2-3; no clear D gene. The CDR3 loop spans 15 amino acids. Germline loops: CDR1 SGHDT, CDR2 YYEEEE. V shed 2 bases and J shed 0 bases, with 10 bases lying between them. CDR3 bases: TGTGCCAGCAGCTTCCCTAGTACTAGCACAGATACGCAGTATTTT. This sequence encodes CASSFPSTSTDTQYF.

The table lists this clonotype with a few counts. The chain carries TRBV3-1 and TRBJ1-2; no clear D. There are 13 residues in the CDR3. V lost 3 bases and J 8 bases, leaving 13 bases between the germline ends. Germline V lookup: CDR1 LGHDT, CDR2 YNNKEL (reference sequence). The CDR3 coding sequence is TGTGCCAGCAGCCAGGACTTCAGAGACGGCTACACCTTC. Translated, it gives CASSQDFRDGYTF.

The chain couples TRBV5-4 to TRBJ2-1; D perhaps matches TRBD1 (6 bases). This CDR3 is built from 15 residues. V shed 0 bases and J shed 2 bases, with 9 bases lying between them. Germline V CDR1 and CDR2: SGHNT, YYREEE (reference sequence). The chain's CDR3 is CASSLEQGTYNEQFF. DNA of the CDR3: TGTGCCAGCAGCTTGGAACAGGGTACCTACAATGAGCAGTTCTTC.

This clonotype was seen a few times. The CDR3 loop is CASSTYRGYEQYF. CDR3 coding DNA: TGTGCCAGTAGTACGTACAGGGGCTACGAGCAGTACTTC. The chain carries TRBV19 and TRBJ2-7, with 7 bases fitting TRBD1. Looked up from germline, CDR1 is LNHDA and CDR2 is SQIVND (reference sequence). V dropped 4 bases and J dropped 3; count of bases not matched to a gene: 3. The CDR3 is 13 amino acids.

The V and J genes are TRBV24-1 and TRBJ1-5; 9 nucleotides match TRBD1. V shed 5 bases and J 0 bases; nucleotides not matched to a gene: 13. The CDR3 runs to 19 residues. CDR1 KGHDR and CDR2 SFDVKD come from the germline V gene. The CDR3 nucleotides read TGTGCCACCAGTGGCCCGCCGGGGACAGGGACGATTAGCAATCAGCCCCAGCATTTT. It codes for CATSGPPGTGTISNQPQHF.

Worth noting for this clonotype: The junction departs from the called germline gene at one end, perhaps through a read error. The genes are TRBV3-1 and TRBJ2-1; 10 positions match TRBD2. CDR3 length equals 18 residues. Germline V CDR1 and CDR2: LGHDT, YNNKEL (reference sequence). The CDR3 nucleotides are TGTGCCATCAGCCGGCTTAGCCCGGGACTAGCGTCTTGGCATGAGCAGTTCTTC. Amino acid sequence: CAISRLSPGLASWHEQFF.

The V call is TRBV5-1, the J call TRBJ2-1; 9 nucleotides match TRBD2. This CDR3 is 17 amino acids long. The trim removed 3 bases at V and 5 bases at J, leaving 12 bases unmatched. From germline, CDR1 is SGHRS and CDR2 YFSETQ. CDR3 coding DNA: TGCGCCAGCAGCTGGGGACTAGCTGGGGGCCTCGACAATGAGCAGTTCTTC. This sequence encodes CASSWGLAGGLDNEQFF. The full variable domain, with the rest looked up from reference TRBV5-1 and TRBJ2-1, is KAGVTQTPRYLIKTRGQQVTLSCSPISGHRSVSWYQQTPGQGLQFLFEYFSETQRNKGNFPGRFSGRQFSNSRSEMNVSTLELGDSALYLCASSWGLAGGLDNEQFFGPGTRLTVL.

V and J are TRBV29-1 and TRBJ2-1; TRBD1 might be the D (6 bases). CDR3 length equals 15 residues. Germline V gene sequence: CDR1 SQVTM, CDR2 ANQGSEA. V was shortened by 4 bases and J by 7 bases, with 20 bases between the two germline ends. The CDR3 bases are TGCAGCGTTGGAACAGGGAGTAGCAGGGGAAATGAGCAGTTCTTC. Translated, it gives CSVGTGSSRGNEQFF.

The table lists this clonotype with a few counts. The chain joins TRBV5-1 to TRBJ2-3; TRBD2 is a possible D gene (5 bases). The V gene's germline CDR1 is SGHRS and CDR2 YFSETQ. The V and J ends lost 2 bases and 6 bases respectively, with 19 bases between them. This CDR3 region has 16 residues. The CDR3 DNA reads as TGCGCCAGCAGCTTCAGATCGGGGAGTTCGAGTGATACGCAGTATTTT. This gives the protein CASSFRSGSSSDTQYF.

The V and J genes are TRBV25-1 and TRBJ2-4; D not resolved. The V gene lost 2 bases and the J gene lost 8 bases, with 13 bases spanning the gap. This CDR3 has 14 amino acids. The V gene's germline CDR1 is MGHDK and CDR2 SYGVNS. CDR3 residues: CASSEPSFGDIQYF. The CDR3 DNA reads TGTGCCAGCAGTGAACCTAGTTTTGGCGACATTCAGTACTTC.

This clonotype was recorded a few times. The V call is TRBV20-1, the J call TRBJ2-6; 7 nucleotides agree with TRBD2. The CDR3 is made up of 17 amino acids. V was clipped by 3 bases and J by 4 bases; unmatched bases: 12. The germline CDR1 and CDR2 sequences are DFQATT and SNEGSKA (reference sequence). The CDR3 nucleotides read TGCAGTGCTAGCGGGGGAAGTGCGGGAGCAGGGGCCAACGTCCTGACTTTC. It specifies CSASGGSAGAGANVLTF.

This clonotype was seen only a few times. The J gene is TRBJ2-1, the V gene TRBV5-1; 11 bases match TRBD2. This CDR3 region has 15 residues. The germline V gene has CDR1 SGHRS and CDR2 YFSETQ. After removal of 5 bases from V and 4 bases from J, the junction contained 5 bases not matched to a gene. CDR3 residues: CASRPTSGGYNEQFF. The CDR3 DNA reads as TGCGCCAGCAGGCCTACTAGCGGGGGTTACAATGAGCAGTTCTTC.

CDR3 loop: CASSLNRGGREHNEQFF. In nucleotides, the CDR3 is TGCGCCAGCAGCTTAAATCGAGGCGGGAGGGAGCACAATGAGCAGTTCTTC. V gene TRBV5-1 combines with J gene TRBJ2-1, with TRBD2 matching over 9 bases. This CDR3 is built from 17 residues. Germline V lookup: CDR1 SGHRS, CDR2 YFSETQ. Losses at the gene ends were 2 bases for V and 5 bases for J; bases not matched to a gene: 11. The full variable domain, completed using reference TRBV5-1 and TRBJ2-1, is KAGVTQTPRYLIKTRGQQVTLSCSPISGHRSVSWYQQTPGQGLQFLFEYFSETQRNKGNFPGRFSGRQFSNSRSEMNVSTLELGDSALYLCASSLNRGGREHNEQFFGPGTRLTVL.

V is TRBV5-1 and J is TRBJ1-1, with a tentative D call TRBD1 (5 bases). The CDR3 extends over 15 amino acids. CDR1 SGHRS and CDR2 YFSETQ come from the germline V gene. Trimming removed 4 bases from V and 1 base from J, with 14 bases in between. As DNA, the CDR3 is TGCGCCAGCAGCAGCGACGGCAGGGAGAACACTGAAGCTTTCTTT. Encoded protein: CASSSDGRENTEAFF.

The rearrangement links TRBV5-1 to TRBJ2-1; 15 bases are a match to TRBD2. The CDR3 extends over 18 amino acids. Germline CDR1 SGHRS, CDR2 YFSETQ. Trimming took 1 base from V and 15 from J; bases not matched to a gene: 17. The CDR3 DNA sequence: TGCGCCAGCAGCTTGCAGGGGGCGCCGGGACTAGCGGGAGGAGGGAGGTTCTTC. This sequence encodes CASSLQGAPGLAGGGRFF. The entire variable domain, with the rest obtained from reference TRBV5-1 and TRBJ2-1, is as follows: KAGVTQTPRYLIKTRGQQVTLSCSPISGHRSVSWYQQTPGQGLQFLFEYFSETQRNKGNFPGRFSGRQFSNSRSEMNVSTLELGDSALYLCASSLQGAPGLAGGGRFFGPGTRLTVL.